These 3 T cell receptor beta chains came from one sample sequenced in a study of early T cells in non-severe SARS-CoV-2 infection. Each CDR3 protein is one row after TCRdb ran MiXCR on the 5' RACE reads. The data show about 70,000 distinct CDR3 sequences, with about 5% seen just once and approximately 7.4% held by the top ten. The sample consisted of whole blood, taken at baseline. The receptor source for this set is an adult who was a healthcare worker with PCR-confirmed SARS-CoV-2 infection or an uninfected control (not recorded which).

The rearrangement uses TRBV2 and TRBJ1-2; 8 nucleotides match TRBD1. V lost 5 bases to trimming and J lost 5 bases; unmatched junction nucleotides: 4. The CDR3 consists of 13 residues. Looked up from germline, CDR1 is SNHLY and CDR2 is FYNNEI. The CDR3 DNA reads TGTGCCAGCAGTTCAGGGGGCGCATATGGCTACACCTTC. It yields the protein CASSSGGAYGYTF.

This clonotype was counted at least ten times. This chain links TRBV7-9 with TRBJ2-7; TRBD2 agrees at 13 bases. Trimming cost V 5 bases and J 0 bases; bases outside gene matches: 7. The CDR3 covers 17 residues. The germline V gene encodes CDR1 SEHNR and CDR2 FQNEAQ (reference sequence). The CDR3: CASSTGTSGTRSYEQYF. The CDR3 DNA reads TGTGCCAGCAGCACCGGGACTAGCGGGACCCGCTCCTACGAGCAGTACTTC.

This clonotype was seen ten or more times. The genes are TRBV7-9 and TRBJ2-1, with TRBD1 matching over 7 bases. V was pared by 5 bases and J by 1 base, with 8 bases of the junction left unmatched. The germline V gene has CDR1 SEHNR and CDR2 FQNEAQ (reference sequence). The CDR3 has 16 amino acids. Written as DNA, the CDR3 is TGTGCCAGCAGCCCCCAACAGGGGCCTTCCTACAATGAGCAGTTCTTC. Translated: CASSPQQGPSYNEQFF.